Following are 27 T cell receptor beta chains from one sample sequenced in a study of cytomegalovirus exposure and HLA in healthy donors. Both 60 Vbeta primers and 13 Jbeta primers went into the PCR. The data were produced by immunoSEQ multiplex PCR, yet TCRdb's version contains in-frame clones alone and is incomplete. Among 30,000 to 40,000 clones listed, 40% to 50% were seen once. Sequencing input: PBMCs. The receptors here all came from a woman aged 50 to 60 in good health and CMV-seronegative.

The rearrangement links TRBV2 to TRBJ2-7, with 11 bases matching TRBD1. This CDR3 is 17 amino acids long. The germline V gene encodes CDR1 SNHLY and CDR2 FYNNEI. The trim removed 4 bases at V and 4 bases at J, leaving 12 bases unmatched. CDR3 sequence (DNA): TGTGCCAGCAGTGGGCCCCTCCGCCGGGACAGGGGGTACGAGCAGTACTTC. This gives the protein CASSGPLRRDRGYEQYF.

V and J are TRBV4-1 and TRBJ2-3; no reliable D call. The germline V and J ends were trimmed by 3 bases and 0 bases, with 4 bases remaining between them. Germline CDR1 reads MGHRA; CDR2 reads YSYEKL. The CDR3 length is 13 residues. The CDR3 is CASSHGSTDTQYF. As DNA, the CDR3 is TGCGCCAGCAGCCACGGGAGCACAGATACGCAGTATTTT.

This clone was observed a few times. The CDR3 DNA is TGTGCCAGTAGTATCCCTCCGGGACAGGGGACCGGGGAGCTGTTTTTT. This encodes CASSIPPGQGTGELFF. V gene TRBV19 combines with J gene TRBJ2-2, with 10 bases aligning to TRBD1. The trim removed 3 bases at V and 5 bases at J, leaving 6 bases unmatched. CDR1 and CDR2 (germline): LNHDA, SQIVND (reference sequence). The length of the CDR3 is 16 residues.

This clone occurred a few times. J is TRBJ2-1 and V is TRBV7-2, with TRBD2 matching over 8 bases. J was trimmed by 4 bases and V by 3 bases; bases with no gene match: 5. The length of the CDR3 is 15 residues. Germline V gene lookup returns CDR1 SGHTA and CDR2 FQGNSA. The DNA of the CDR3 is TGTGCCAGCAGCTTTGACCGGGGGGGTTACAATGAGCAGTTCTTC. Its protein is CASSFDRGGYNEQFF.

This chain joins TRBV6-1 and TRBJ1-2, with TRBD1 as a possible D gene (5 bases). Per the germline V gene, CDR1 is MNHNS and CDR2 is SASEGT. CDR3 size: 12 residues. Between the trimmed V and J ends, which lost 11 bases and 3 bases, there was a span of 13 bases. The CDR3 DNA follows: TGTGCCGTGCCCGGGACTTACTATGGCTACACCTTC. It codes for CAVPGTYYGYTF.

CDR3 DNA: TGTGCCAGCAGTTACCACGGGCAGGGCTTAGGCTACGAGCAGTACTTC. Translation: CASSYHGQGLGYEQYF. The chain is built from TRBV6-5 and TRBJ2-7, with D perhaps TRBD1 (5 bases). CDR1 and CDR2 from the germline V gene are MNHEY and SVGAGI. Trimming stripped 2 bases from V and 3 bases from J, with 17 bases between. This CDR3 contains 16 residues.

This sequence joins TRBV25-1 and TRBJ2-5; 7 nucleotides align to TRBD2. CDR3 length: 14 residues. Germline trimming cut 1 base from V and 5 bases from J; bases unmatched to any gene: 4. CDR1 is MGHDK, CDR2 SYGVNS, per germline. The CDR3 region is CASSEFGGTETQYF. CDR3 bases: TGTGCCAGCAGTGAATTCGGGGGGACTGAGACCCAGTACTTC.

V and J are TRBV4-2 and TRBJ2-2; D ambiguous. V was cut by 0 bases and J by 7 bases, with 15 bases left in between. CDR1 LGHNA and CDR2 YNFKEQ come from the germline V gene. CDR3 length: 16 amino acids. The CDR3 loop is CASSQDPWAGNGELFF. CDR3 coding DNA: TGTGCCAGCAGCCAAGATCCGTGGGCCGGTAACGGGGAGCTGTTTTTT.

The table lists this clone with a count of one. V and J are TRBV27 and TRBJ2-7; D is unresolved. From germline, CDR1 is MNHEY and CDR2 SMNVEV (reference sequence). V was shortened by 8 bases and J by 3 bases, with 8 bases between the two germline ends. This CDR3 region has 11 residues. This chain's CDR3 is CASGNSYEQYF. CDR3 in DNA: TGTGCCAGCGGAAACAGCTACGAGCAGTACTTC.

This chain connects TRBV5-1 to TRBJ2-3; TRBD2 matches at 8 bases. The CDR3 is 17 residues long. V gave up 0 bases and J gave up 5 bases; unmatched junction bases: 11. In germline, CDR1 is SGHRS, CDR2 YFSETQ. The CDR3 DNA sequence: TGCGCCAGCAGCTTGGGACTAGGACGGGGGGGCCGAGATACGCAGTATTTT. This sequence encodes CASSLGLGRGGRDTQYF.

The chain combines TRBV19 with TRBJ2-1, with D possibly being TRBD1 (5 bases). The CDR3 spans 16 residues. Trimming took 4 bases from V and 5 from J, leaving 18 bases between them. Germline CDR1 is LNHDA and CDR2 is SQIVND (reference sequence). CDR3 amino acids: CASSTGGAHHHNEQFF. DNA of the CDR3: TGTGCCAGTAGTACCGGTGGGGCCCATCACCACAATGAGCAGTTCTTC.

The chain's CDR3 is CASSPLGGTEAFF. CDR3 DNA sequence: TGTGCCAGCAGTCCTCTCGGGGGGACTGAAGCTTTCTTT. The rearrangement uses TRBV27 and TRBJ1-1, with a tentative D call TRBD1 (5 bases). The germline V and J ends were trimmed by 5 bases and 5 bases, with 12 bases remaining between them. This CDR3 spans 13 amino acids. Germline CDR1 and CDR2: MNHEY and SMNVEV (reference sequence).

As DNA, the CDR3 is TGCAGCGTCATTAAATCGGGACTAGCGGGAGGTCTCTACGAGCAGTACTTC. As protein: CSVIKSGLAGGLYEQYF. V is TRBV29-1 and J is TRBJ2-7, with 15 bases aligning to TRBD2. V shed 6 bases, J shed 3 bases, and the junction held 12 bases outside the gene matches. The CDR3 has 17 residues. Looked up from germline, CDR1 is SQVTM and CDR2 is ANQGSEA.

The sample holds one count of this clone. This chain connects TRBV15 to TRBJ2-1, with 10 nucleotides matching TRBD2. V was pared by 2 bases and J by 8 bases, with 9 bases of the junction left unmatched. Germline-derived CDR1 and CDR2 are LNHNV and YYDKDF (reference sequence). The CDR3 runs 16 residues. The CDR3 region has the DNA TGTGCCACCAGCAGACTCCTAGCGGGAGAGGGGGATGAGCAGTTCTTC. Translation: CATSRLLAGEGDEQFF.

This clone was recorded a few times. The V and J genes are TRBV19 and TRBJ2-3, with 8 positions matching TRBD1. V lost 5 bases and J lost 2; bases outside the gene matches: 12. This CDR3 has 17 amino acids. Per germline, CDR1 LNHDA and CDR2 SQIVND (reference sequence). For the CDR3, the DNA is TGTGCCAGTAGTGCCCTTTCGACAGGGGCTCTCACAGATACGCAGTATTTT. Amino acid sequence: CASSALSTGALTDTQYF.

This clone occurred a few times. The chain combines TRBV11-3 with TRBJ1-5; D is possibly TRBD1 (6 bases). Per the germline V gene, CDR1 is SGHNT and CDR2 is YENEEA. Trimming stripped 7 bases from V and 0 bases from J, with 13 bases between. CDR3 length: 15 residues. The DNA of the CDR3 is TGTGCCAGCAAGCGACAGGTTTATAGCAATCAGCCCCAGCATTTT. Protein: CASKRQVYSNQPQHF. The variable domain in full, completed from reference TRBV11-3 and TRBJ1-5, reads EAGVVQSPRYKIIEKKQPVAFWCNPISGHNTLYWYLQNLGQGPELLIRYENEEAVDDSQLPKDRFSAERLKGVDSTLKIQPAELGDSAVYLCASKRQVYSNQPQHFGDGTRLSIL.

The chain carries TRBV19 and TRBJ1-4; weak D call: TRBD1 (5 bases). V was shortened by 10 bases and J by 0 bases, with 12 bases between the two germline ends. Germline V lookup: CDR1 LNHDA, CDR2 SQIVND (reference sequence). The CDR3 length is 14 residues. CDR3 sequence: CATRGSATNEKLFF. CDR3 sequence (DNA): TGTGCCACTAGGGGCTCTGCAACTAATGAAAAACTGTTTTTT.

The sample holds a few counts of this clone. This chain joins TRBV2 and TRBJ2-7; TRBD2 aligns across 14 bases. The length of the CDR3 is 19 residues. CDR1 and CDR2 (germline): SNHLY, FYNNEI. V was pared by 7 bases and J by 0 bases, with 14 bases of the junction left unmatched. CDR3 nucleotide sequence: TGTGCCAGCAACACACCGGGACTAGCGGGAGACCCGAGCTCCTACGAGCAGTACTTC. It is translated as CASNTPGLAGDPSSYEQYF.

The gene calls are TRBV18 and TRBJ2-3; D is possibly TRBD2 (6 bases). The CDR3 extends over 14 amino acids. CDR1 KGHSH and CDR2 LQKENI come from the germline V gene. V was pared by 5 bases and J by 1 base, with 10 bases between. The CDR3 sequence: CASSSGSGTDTQYF. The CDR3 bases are TGTGCCAGCTCATCCGGGAGCGGCACAGATACGCAGTATTTT.

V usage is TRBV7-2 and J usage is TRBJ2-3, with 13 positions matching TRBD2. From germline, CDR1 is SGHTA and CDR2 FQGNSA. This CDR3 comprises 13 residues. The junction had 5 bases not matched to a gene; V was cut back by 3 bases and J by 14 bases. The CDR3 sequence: CASSLPTSGRRYF. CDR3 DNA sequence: TGTGCCAGCAGCTTGCCGACTAGCGGGAGGAGGTATTTT.

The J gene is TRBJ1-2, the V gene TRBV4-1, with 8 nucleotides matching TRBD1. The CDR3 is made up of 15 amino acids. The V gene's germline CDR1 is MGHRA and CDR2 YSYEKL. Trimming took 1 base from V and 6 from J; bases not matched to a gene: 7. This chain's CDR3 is CASSQVSGGYNGYTF. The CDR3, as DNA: TGCGCCAGCAGCCAAGTTTCAGGGGGCTATAATGGCTACACCTTC.

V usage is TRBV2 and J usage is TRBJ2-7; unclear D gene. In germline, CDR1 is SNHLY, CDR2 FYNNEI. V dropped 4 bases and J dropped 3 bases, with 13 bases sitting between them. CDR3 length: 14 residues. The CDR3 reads CASSGGGGYYEQYF. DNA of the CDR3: TGTGCCAGCAGTGGAGGCGGCGGCTACTACGAGCAGTACTTC.

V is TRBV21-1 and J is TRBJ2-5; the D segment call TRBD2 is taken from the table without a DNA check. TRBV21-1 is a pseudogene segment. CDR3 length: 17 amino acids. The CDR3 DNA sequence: TGTGCCAGCAGCACCCTAGAGGTGCGACCCTCGGAAGAGACCCAGTACTTC. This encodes CASSTLEVRPSEETQYF.

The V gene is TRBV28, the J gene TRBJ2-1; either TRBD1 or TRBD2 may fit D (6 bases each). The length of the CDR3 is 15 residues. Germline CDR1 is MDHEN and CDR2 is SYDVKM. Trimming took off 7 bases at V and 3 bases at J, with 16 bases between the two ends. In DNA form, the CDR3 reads TGTGCCAGCACTCTATGGGGGGCTAGCTACAATGAGCAGTTCTTC. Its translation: CASTLWGASYNEQFF.

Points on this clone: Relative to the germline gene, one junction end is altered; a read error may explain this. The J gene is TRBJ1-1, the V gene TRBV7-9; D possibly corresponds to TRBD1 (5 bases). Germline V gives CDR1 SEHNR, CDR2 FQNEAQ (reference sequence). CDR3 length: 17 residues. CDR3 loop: CSSSLVGFGDSDTEAFF. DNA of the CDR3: TGTTCCAGCAGCTTAGTCGGGTTTGGGGACTCCGACACTGAAGCTTTCTTT.

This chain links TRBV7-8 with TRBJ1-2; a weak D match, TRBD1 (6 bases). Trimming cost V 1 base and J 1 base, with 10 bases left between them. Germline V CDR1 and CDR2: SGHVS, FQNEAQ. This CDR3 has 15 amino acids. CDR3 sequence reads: CASSLVQGVNYGYTF. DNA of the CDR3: TGTGCCAGCAGCTTAGTACAGGGCGTTAACTATGGCTACACCTTC.

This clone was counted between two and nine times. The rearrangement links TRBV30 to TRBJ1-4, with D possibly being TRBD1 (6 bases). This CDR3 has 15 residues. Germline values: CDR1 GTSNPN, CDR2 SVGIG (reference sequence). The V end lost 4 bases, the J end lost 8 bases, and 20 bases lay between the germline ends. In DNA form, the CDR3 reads TGTGCCTGGACCCACGGCGGGGGGGGCTCAGAAAAACTGTTTTTT. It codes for CAWTHGGGGSEKLFF.